One and the same sample provided the 7 T cell receptor beta chains below, sequenced in a study of identical twins. MiXCR was run by TCRdb on the 5' RACE reads, yielding one entry per CDR3 protein. The sample includes over 600,000 distinct CDR3 sequences, 21% of them seen just once. These same records also appear under a second study, on T cells expressing NK-cell markers.

The sample comprised PBMCs. Receptor source: a woman aged 18 to 35 in good health.

The V and J genes are TRBV7-8 and TRBJ1-1; 7 nucleotides match TRBD1. The CDR3 consists of 18 residues. The V and J ends lost 3 bases and 3 bases, in that order; junction bases with no gene match: 16. From germline, CDR1 is SGHVS and CDR2 FQNEAQ. This chain's CDR3 is CASSFSKSTGYGYTEAFF. The CDR3 DNA sequence: TGTGCCAGCAGCTTCAGTAAATCGACAGGGTACGGGTACACTGAAGCTTTCTTT.

The chain couples TRBV27 to TRBJ1-2; 7 bases line up with TRBD1. CDR1 and CDR2 from the germline V gene are MNHEY and SMNVEV (reference sequence). The CDR3 length is 13 residues. V was clipped by 2 bases and J by 7 bases; unmatched bases: 4. CDR3 sequence: CASSLQGGSGYTF. CDR3 DNA: TGTGCCAGCAGTTTACAGGGGGGTTCTGGCTACACCTTC.

This clonotype was recorded many times. The chain recombines TRBV20-1 with TRBJ2-1; D is possibly TRBD2 (5 bases). V lost 5 bases and J 5 bases, leaving 10 bases between the germline ends. Germline V CDR1 and CDR2: DFQATT, SNEGSKA (reference sequence). CDR3 length: 12 amino acids. CDR3 in amino acids: CSASLGDNEQFF. CDR3 DNA sequence: TGCAGTGCTTCCCTGGGAGACAATGAGCAGTTCTTC.

The genes are TRBV12-3 or TRBV12-4 and TRBJ2-3; D gene ambiguous. The CDR3 sequence is 15 residues long. Trimming removed 4 bases at V and 2 bases at J, with 13 bases between. The CDR3 DNA sequence: TGTGCCAGCAGTTCAGGTCTAACCCCCACAGATACGCAGTATTTT. Amino acids: CASSSGLTPTDTQYF.

This chain joins TRBV6-5 and TRBJ2-1; D not resolved. The germline V and J ends were trimmed by 0 bases and 6 bases, with 18 bases remaining between them. Per the germline V gene, CDR1 is MNHEY and CDR2 is SVGAGI. The CDR3 covers 17 residues. CDR3 bases: TGTGCCAGCAGTTACTCGACCGCCTACCTGCGACCCAATGAGCAGTTCTTC. This sequence encodes CASSYSTAYLRPNEQFF.

Details on this clonotype: The junction shows a germline mismatch at one end, possibly a read error. This sequence joins TRBV5-5 and TRBJ2-7; D might be TRBD1 (6 bases). This CDR3 has 15 residues. CDR1 SGHKS and CDR2 YYEKEE come from the germline V gene (reference sequence). CDR3 amino acids: CASRLAPGQVYEQYF. In nucleotides, the CDR3 is TGTGCCAGCAGGTTGGCGCCGGGACAAGTCTACGAGCAGTACTTC.

This clonotype showed up just a few times. This chain connects TRBV12-3 or TRBV12-4 to TRBJ2-7; 7 positions match TRBD1. The CDR3 runs to 12 residues. The V segment lost 6 bases and the J segment 3 bases; nucleotides outside the gene matches: 2. CDR3 loop: CASRSGGYEQYF. The CDR3 bases are TGTGCCAGCAGATCAGGGGGCTACGAGCAGTACTTC.